The 21 T cell receptor beta chains given below trace back to one sample, sequenced in a study of shared clonotypes between healthy human individuals. Positively selected for CCR7, the CD45RO-negative cells used as naive CD8 cells excluded terminally differentiated effector memory CD45RA+ cells. Method: immunoSEQ multiplex PCR; TCRdb's copy keeps in-frame clones and lacks some. The table shows fewer than 1 million clones, with about 96% occurring only once. Sequenced input: naive CD8+ T cells sorted from blood. These receptors were obtained from a man younger than 40 in good health.

CDR3: CASSYYTTVDNEQFF. The CDR3 DNA reads TGTGCCAGCAGTTATTATACGACGGTTGACAATGAGCAGTTCTTC. This chain links TRBV6-5 with TRBJ2-1; D unresolved. Germline V lookup: CDR1 MNHEY, CDR2 SVGAGI. Trimming cost V 3 bases and J 5 bases, with 14 bases left between them. This CDR3 is built from 15 residues.

V gene TRBV4-3 combines with J gene TRBJ2-7; 7 bases are a match to TRBD2. From germline, CDR1 is LGHNA and CDR2 YSLEER. The CDR3 sequence is 16 residues long. After removal of 0 bases from V and 2 bases from J, the junction contained 7 bases not matched to a gene. CDR3 DNA: TGCGCCAGCAGCCAAGATTACGGGGGGATTGCCTACGAGCAGTACTTC. Its translation is CASSQDYGGIAYEQYF.

J is TRBJ2-6 and V is TRBV27; TRBD1 is a possible D gene (5 bases). CDR1 and CDR2 from the germline V gene are MNHEY and SMNVEV (reference sequence). Trimming removed 8 bases at V and 3 bases at J, with 11 bases between. CDR3 size: 14 residues. The CDR3 coding sequence is TGTGCCAGCGCCGCAGGGAATGGGGCCAACGTCCTGACTTTC. Protein: CASAAGNGANVLTF.

CDR3 in amino acids: CASSQHGTSGSYEQYF. CDR3 DNA: TGCGCCAGCAGCCAACACGGGACTAGCGGGAGCTACGAGCAGTACTTC. V usage is TRBV4-3 and J usage is TRBJ2-7, with TRBD2 identical over 14 bases. Per germline, CDR1 LGHNA and CDR2 YSLEER. J was trimmed by 3 bases and V by 2 bases; bases with no gene match: 3. This CDR3 contains 16 residues.

The V gene is TRBV5-5, the J gene TRBJ2-7; D may correspond to TRBD1 or TRBD2 (6 bases each). V dropped 2 bases and J dropped 4 bases, with 13 bases sitting between them. Germline CDR1 reads SGHKS; CDR2 reads YYEKEE (reference sequence). The CDR3 runs to 14 residues. The CDR3 bases are TGTGCCAGCAGCTTCGGGGGCTTCGGGTACGAGCAGTACTTC. This sequence encodes CASSFGGFGYEQYF.

This clone was recorded only once. The V call is TRBV4-1, the J call TRBJ2-1; TRBD1 aligns across 9 bases. Germline trimming cut 2 bases from V and 5 bases from J; bases unmatched to any gene: 7. Looked up from germline, CDR1 is MGHRA and CDR2 is YSYEKL. The CDR3 contains 16 residues. The CDR3 loop reads CASSQPPGQGDNEQFF. The CDR3, as DNA: TGCGCCAGCAGCCAACCCCCGGGACAGGGCGACAATGAGCAGTTCTTC.

The CDR3 DNA sequence: TGCGCCAGCAGTCTTCAGGGGTACAATGAGCAGTTCTTC. This sequence encodes CASSLQGYNEQFF. This chain uses TRBV10-2 with TRBJ2-1; D may be TRBD1 (6 bases). Per germline, CDR1 WSHSY and CDR2 SAAADI. The V end lost 5 bases, the J end lost 4 bases, and 9 bases lay between the germline ends. CDR3 length: 13 amino acids.

The chain uses TRBV11-2 and TRBJ2-5, with 7 bases fitting TRBD1. Germline CDR1 is SGHAT and CDR2 is FQNNGV. CDR3 length: 15 residues. V shed 0 bases, J shed 5 bases, and the junction held 6 bases outside the gene matches. CDR3 nucleotide sequence: TGTGCCAGCAGCTTAGACGACACAGGGGACGAGACCCAGTACTTC. This encodes CASSLDDTGDETQYF.

The rearrangement joins TRBV27 to TRBJ1-4, with D unresolved. The CDR3 loop spans 14 amino acids. Trimming took 6 bases from V and 8 from J, leaving 16 bases between them. From germline, CDR1 is MNHEY and CDR2 SMNVEV (reference sequence). CDR3 loop: CASSSLLLREKLFF. CDR3 DNA: TGTGCCAGCAGCTCACTCCTCCTTCGGGAAAAACTGTTTTTT. Filled out from reference TRBV27 and TRBJ1-4, the complete variable domain reads EAQVTQNPRYLITVTGKKLTVTCSQNMNHEYMSWYRQDPGLGLRQIYYSMNVEVTDKGDVPEGYKVSRKEKRNFPLILESPSPNQTSLYFCASSSLLLREKLFFGSGTQLSVL.

This chain joins TRBV19 and TRBJ2-1, with D perhaps TRBD2 (5 bases). The CDR3 totals 15 residues. V was pared by 3 bases and J by 0 bases, with 9 bases between. Per germline, CDR1 LNHDA and CDR2 SQIVND (reference sequence). The CDR3 spells CASSILANSYNEQFF. The CDR3 nucleotides are TGTGCCAGTAGTATCTTAGCGAACTCCTACAATGAGCAGTTCTTC. The whole variable domain, remainder taken from reference TRBV19 and TRBJ2-1, is DGGITQSPKYLFRKEGQNVTLSCEQNLNHDAMYWYRQDPGQGLRLIYYSQIVNDFQKGDIAEGYSVSREKKESFPLTVTSAQKNPTAFYLCASSILANSYNEQFFGPGTRLTVL.

V gene TRBV5-1 combines with J gene TRBJ1-1; maybe TRBD1 (5 bases). The CDR3 sequence is 13 residues long. Germline-derived CDR1 and CDR2 are SGHRS and YFSETQ. The V end lost 5 bases, the J end lost 2 bases, and 10 bases lay between the germline ends. In DNA form, the CDR3 reads TGCGCCAGCAGTGATGGGACTAACACTGAAGCTTTCTTT. It translates to CASSDGTNTEAFF.

The gene calls are TRBV5-1 and TRBJ2-4, with 8 bases that match TRBD2. This CDR3 spans 18 amino acids. Germline CDR1 and CDR2: SGHRS and YFSETQ. The J segment lost 0 bases and the V segment lost 4 bases, leaving 12 bases of the junction unmatched. This CDR3 reads CASSPGGGFGLAKNIQYF. DNA for the CDR3: TGCGCCAGCAGCCCCGGGGGGGGCTTCGGCCTAGCCAAAAACATTCAGTACTTC.

This clone appeared many times. This chain links TRBV19 with TRBJ2-7; TRBD2 matches at 9 bases. The CDR3 runs 14 residues. From germline, CDR1 is LNHDA and CDR2 SQIVND (reference sequence). Trimming at V came to 3 bases and at J to 3 bases, leaving 3 bases not matched to a gene. The CDR3 DNA reads TGTGCCAGTAGTATCTCTAGCGGGAACTACGAGCAGTACTTC. Amino acids: CASSISSGNYEQYF.

This chain joins TRBV18 and TRBJ2-1; D may be TRBD2 (6 bases). This CDR3 is 16 amino acids long. Trimming left V 3 bases short and J 0 bases short, with 12 bases between. Germline lookup yields CDR1 KGHSH and CDR2 LQKENI. CDR3 DNA sequence: TGTGCCAGCTCACCCGACGGACTAACCTCCTACAATGAGCAGTTCTTC. Its translation is CASSPDGLTSYNEQFF.

The chain recombines TRBV27 with TRBJ2-7; 7 nucleotides line up with TRBD2. Per germline, CDR1 MNHEY and CDR2 SMNVEV (reference sequence). CDR3 length equals 17 residues. V shed 5 bases and J 0 bases; nucleotides not matched to a gene: 13. The CDR3 here is CASSPRDSGLSSYEQYF. DNA of the CDR3: TGTGCCAGCAGTCCGAGGGATAGCGGGCTTAGCTCCTACGAGCAGTACTTC.

The sample holds one count of this clone. The V gene is TRBV5-6, the J gene TRBJ1-5; 9 nucleotides align to TRBD1. CDR1 and CDR2 (germline): SGHDT, YYEEEE. The CDR3 is 15 residues long. With 1 base clipped from V and 5 bases from J, the junction kept 4 bases outside the gene matches. The CDR3 loop is CASSLRDRVYQPQHF. The DNA of the CDR3 is TGTGCCAGCAGCTTGAGGGACAGGGTATATCAGCCCCAGCATTTT.

The chain has TRBV28 and TRBJ1-1, with TRBD1 identical over 7 bases. CDR3 length: 15 residues. CDR1 and CDR2 from the germline V gene are MDHEN and SYDVKM. The V segment lost 1 base and the J segment 3 bases; nucleotides outside the gene matches: 5. The CDR3 loop is CASSLYPGGDTEAFF. The CDR3 DNA reads as TGTGCCAGCAGTTTATATCCAGGGGGGGACACTGAAGCTTTCTTT. The full variable domain, completed using reference TRBV28 and TRBJ1-1, is DVKVTQSSRYLVKRTGEKVFLECVQDMDHENMFWYRQDPGLGLRLIYFSYDVKMKEKGDIPEGYSVSREKKERFSLILESASTNQTSMYLCASSLYPGGDTEAFFGQGTRLTVV.

This chain joins TRBV28 and TRBJ1-5; D not certain. V lost 6 bases and J 4 bases, leaving 13 bases between the germline ends. Looked up from germline, CDR1 is MDHEN and CDR2 is SYDVKM. The CDR3 is 14 amino acids. The CDR3 loop is CASRWGGGNQPQHF. DNA of the CDR3: TGTGCCAGCAGATGGGGTGGCGGGAATCAGCCCCAGCATTTT.

This clone was observed once. The CDR3 coding sequence is TGCGCCAGCACTAGCGGGAGGTTCTACGAGCAGTACTTC. It translates to CASTSGRFYEQYF. The gene calls are TRBV10-2 and TRBJ2-7; TRBD2 agrees at 11 bases. The V gene end was trimmed by 7 bases and the J gene end by 3 bases; junction bases not matched to a gene: 2. Germline loops: CDR1 WSHSY, CDR2 SAAADI. CDR3 length equals 13 residues.

The chain couples TRBV7-9 to TRBJ2-5; 14 nucleotides align to TRBD2. CDR1 and CDR2 from the germline V gene are SEHNR and FQNEAQ (reference sequence). The CDR3 spans 15 residues. V was pared by 6 bases and J by 4 bases, with 4 bases of the junction left unmatched. The DNA of the CDR3 is TGTGCCAGCAGTCGACTAGCGGGAGGGCTAGAGACCCAGTACTTC. Its translation: CASSRLAGGLETQYF.

This chain connects TRBV28 to TRBJ2-7; 7 bases agree with TRBD2. Germline values: CDR1 MDHEN, CDR2 SYDVKM. The CDR3 sequence is 12 residues long. Trimming removed 5 bases from V and 2 bases from J; junction bases left unmatched: 0. CDR3: CASSGTTYEQYF. The CDR3 bases are TGTGCCAGCAGTGGGACTACCTACGAGCAGTACTTC. Supplemented by reference TRBV28 and TRBJ2-7, the full variable domain reads DVKVTQSSRYLVKRTGEKVFLECVQDMDHENMFWYRQDPGLGLRLIYFSYDVKMKEKGDIPEGYSVSREKKERFSLILESASTNQTSMYLCASSGTTYEQYFGPGTRLTVT.